This TCR beta chain came from a study of glioma-infiltrating T cells after dendritic cell vaccination. At the level of the study: Samples are from glioblastoma patients in Phase I and II dendritic cell vaccine trials. Autologous tumor lysate-pulsed dendritic cell vaccination was given between the early 2000s and the early 2010s. Points from the study as a whole: TCR clonality showed no direct relationship with survival.

The sample holds one count of this clone. Its specificity is unknown. Fresh-frozen tumor tissue and more than two years of survival data were available for all. Germline CDR1 and CDR2: SGHAT and FQNNGV. Trimming shortened V by 6 bases and J by 0 bases, and 17 bases separated the two germline ends. The CDR3 spans 16 residues. TCRdb's copy holds only in-frame clones and misses some; the assay was immunoSEQ multiplex PCR. The table shows 93,000 or so clones, with approximately 81% occurring only once. The specimen was blood, collected before dendritic cell vaccination. This receptor was taken from a human donor with glioblastoma. This chain connects TRBV11-2 to TRBJ1-2; possible D gene TRBD1, 6 bases. For the CDR3, the DNA is TGTGCCAGCAGACCCACAGGGAGTCGGTCTAACTATGGCTACACCTTC. Residues: CASRPTGSRSNYGYTF.